These 20 T cell receptor beta chains were all obtained from the same sample, sequenced in a study of shared clonotypes between healthy human individuals. The table came from immunoSEQ multiplex PCR; TCRdb's copy has only in-frame clones and leaves some out. Here the sample spans 2,500,000 or so clones, roughly nine tenths being singletons. Sequencing input: naive CD4+ T cells sorted from blood. Sample subset: CD45RA+ positively selected. All receptors derive from a man between 18 and 35 years old in good health.

A single count supports this clone. A junction end diverges from the germline sequence, so it may reflect a read error. The genes are TRBV7-7 and TRBJ2-5; 7 bases align to TRBD2. CDR1 is SSHAT and CDR2 is FNYEAQ in the germline V gene (reference sequence). The CDR3 covers 13 residues. The CDR3 coding sequence is TGTGCTAGCAGCCTTGGGGGGGGAGAGACCCAGTACTTC. Protein: CASSLGGGETQYF.

The chain links TRBV27 to TRBJ2-1, with 7 bases aligning to TRBD1. Unmatched junction bases numbered 6, after V lost 5 bases and J lost 2 bases. The germline gives CDR1 MNHEY, CDR2 SMNVEV (reference sequence). The CDR3 has 15 residues. CDR3 nucleotide sequence: TGTGCCAGCAGTGTAACCGGGACAGCCTACAATGAGCAGTTCTTC. Residues: CASSVTGTAYNEQFF.

This clone was seen only once. This chain connects TRBV7-2 to TRBJ2-3, with no clear D. V dropped 8 bases and J dropped 0 bases, with 9 bases sitting between them. The CDR3 is 13 amino acids. Germline V gene sequence: CDR1 SGHTA, CDR2 FQGNSA. CDR3: CASRRLSTDTQYF. The CDR3 DNA reads TGTGCCAGCCGGCGATTGAGCACAGATACGCAGTATTTT.

The count of this clone is one. The DNA of the CDR3 is TGTGCCAGCAGCCTGCCCGGGACGCCTGAACAAGAGACCCAGTACTTC. It translates to CASSLPGTPEQETQYF. This chain joins TRBV5-4 and TRBJ2-5; D could derive from TRBD1 or TRBD2 (5 bases each). The CDR3 has 16 amino acids. Germline-derived CDR1 and CDR2 are SGHNT and YYREEE (reference sequence). Trimming removed 4 bases from V and 2 bases from J, with 18 bases in between.

The chain uses TRBV11-2 and TRBJ2-7; the D call may be TRBD1 or TRBD2 (5 bases each). Germline CDR1 is SGHAT and CDR2 is FQNNGV. With 5 bases removed from V and 6 bases from J, the gap between germline ends came to 14 bases. The CDR3 runs 13 residues. The CDR3 nucleotides read TGTGCCAGCAGCCTCCGGGACGGATTCGAGCAGTACTTC. Translation: CASSLRDGFEQYF.

The chain has TRBV4-1 and TRBJ2-1; D is ambiguous. Between the trimmed V and J ends, which lost 0 bases and 8 bases, there was a span of 11 bases. This CDR3 region has 14 residues. CDR1 MGHRA and CDR2 YSYEKL come from the germline V gene. CDR3 DNA sequence: TGCGCCAGCAGCCAAGAATCACTTGTTTATGAGCAGTTCTTC. Protein: CASSQESLVYEQFF.

V usage is TRBV6-1 and J usage is TRBJ1-4, with 9 bases fitting TRBD1. CDR1 MNHNS and CDR2 SASEGT come from the germline V gene. This CDR3 is built from 15 residues. Germline trimming cut 6 bases from V and 8 bases from J; bases unmatched to any gene: 10. In DNA, the CDR3 is TGTGCCAGCAGATTACAGGGGGCTGTTAGCGAAAAACTGTTTTTT. This sequence encodes CASRLQGAVSEKLFF.

The V and J genes are TRBV6-6 and TRBJ2-7, with TRBD1 as a possible D gene (6 bases). The V gene lost 0 bases and the J gene lost 3 bases, with 12 bases spanning the gap. Germline loops: CDR1 MNHNY, CDR2 SVGAGI (reference sequence). CDR3 length: 15 residues. In DNA form, the CDR3 reads TGTGCCAGCAGTTACTCGGGCGCAGGGGTCTACGAGCAGTACTTC. This sequence encodes CASSYSGAGVYEQYF.

The chain uses TRBV25-1 and TRBJ2-7; the D gene is possibly TRBD2 (6 bases). The CDR3 is made up of 15 amino acids. Trimming shortened V by 4 bases and J by 3 bases, and 16 bases separated the two germline ends. CDR1 is MGHDK and CDR2 is SYGVNS in the germline V gene. CDR3 residues: CASSASLAGNYEQYF. The CDR3 DNA follows: TGTGCCAGCAGTGCGAGCTTGGCGGGGAACTACGAGCAGTACTTC.

V and J are TRBV5-1 and TRBJ2-7; the match to TRBD1 covers 7 bases. Germline V gene lookup returns CDR1 SGHRS and CDR2 YFSETQ. V was pared by 5 bases and J by 4 bases, with 12 bases of the junction left unmatched. The CDR3 is made up of 15 amino acids. CDR3 protein: CASRVETGKFYEQYF. The CDR3 nucleotides read TGCGCCAGCAGAGTAGAGACAGGGAAATTTTACGAGCAGTACTTC.

This clone was observed a handful of times. The rearrangement uses TRBV30 and TRBJ1-3, with D perhaps matching TRBD1 (6 bases). CDR1 and CDR2 from the germline V gene are GTSNPN and SVGIG (reference sequence). This CDR3 has 15 residues. Trimming removed 0 bases at V and 4 bases at J, with 13 bases between. The CDR3 DNA is TGTGCCTGGAGTGTACCGGCAGGGGTCGGAAACACCATATATTTT. Translated: CAWSVPAGVGNTIYF.

Details on this clone: The sample contains more than one DNA sequence encoding this CDR3. The rearrangement joins TRBV11-2 to TRBJ2-7; D is undetermined. V was trimmed by 0 bases and J by 0 bases, leaving 6 bases between them. The CDR3 totals 14 residues. CDR1 and CDR2 from the germline V gene are SGHAT and FQNNGV. CDR3 DNA: TGTGCCAGCAGCTTAGACCCGAGCTCCTACGAGCAGTACTTC. It is translated as CASSLDPSSYEQYF.

The rearrangement joins TRBV18 to TRBJ1-1; maybe TRBD1 (5 bases). This CDR3 comprises 15 residues. In germline, CDR1 is KGHSH, CDR2 LQKENI. With 0 bases removed from V and 1 base from J, the gap between germline ends came to 9 bases. CDR3 in DNA: TGTGCCAGCTCACCACCGAGCAGGGCGAACACTGAAGCTTTCTTT. This gives the protein CASSPPSRANTEAFF.

The chain's CDR3 is CATSRDGGRGLNEQYF. The CDR3 DNA reads TGTGCCACCAGCAGAGATGGGGGCAGGGGGCTTAACGAGCAGTACTTC. V usage is TRBV15 and J usage is TRBJ2-7, with TRBD1 matching over 8 bases. The germline CDR1 and CDR2 sequences are LNHNV and YYDKDF (reference sequence). This CDR3 is 16 amino acids long. Trimming took 0 bases from V and 5 from J; bases not matched to a gene: 9.

The rearrangement joins TRBV18 to TRBJ2-5; the match to TRBD2 covers 8 bases. Trimming cost V 1 base and J 5 bases; bases outside gene matches: 15. The CDR3 covers 18 residues. The germline V gene encodes CDR1 KGHSH and CDR2 LQKENI. The CDR3, as DNA: TGTGCCAGCTCACCACGGGGGAAAAGCGGGAGCAAAAAGGAGACCCAGTACTTC. It encodes CASSPRGKSGSKKETQYF.

The CDR3 DNA is TGTGCCAGTAGCCTCGGTAGGATACTAGGGGACAATCAGCCCCAGCATTTT. Protein: CASSLGRILGDNQPQHF. The chain couples TRBV19 to TRBJ1-5, with D tentatively TRBD1 (5 bases). The CDR3 totals 17 residues. Deletions cut 6 bases from V and 3 bases from J, with 21 bases between. CDR1 LNHDA and CDR2 SQIVND come from the germline V gene (reference sequence).

This chain links TRBV27 with TRBJ2-1; 7 bases line up with TRBD2. The junction had 7 bases not matched to a gene; V was cut back by 8 bases and J by 3 bases. Germline CDR1 and CDR2: MNHEY and SMNVEV (reference sequence). This CDR3 has 14 residues. CDR3 region: CASGMAGDYNEQFF. The CDR3, as DNA: TGTGCCAGCGGGATGGCGGGAGACTACAATGAGCAGTTCTTC.

The CDR3 here is CASSFGQHNSPLHF. The CDR3 DNA sequence: TGTGCCAGCAGCTTTGGACAGCACAATTCACCCCTCCACTTT. The chain combines TRBV7-2 with TRBJ1-6, with D perhaps matching TRBD1 (6 bases). The CDR3 has 14 residues. The V gene's germline CDR1 is SGHTA and CDR2 FQGNSA. V lost 3 bases and J 7 bases, leaving 10 bases between the germline ends.

Worth noting for this clone: Other DNA sequences in this specimen translate into the identical CDR3. V is TRBV6-1 and J is TRBJ1-5; D unresolved. The CDR3 runs to 13 residues. Trimming took 3 bases from V and 4 from J, leaving 7 bases between them. Germline values: CDR1 MNHNS, CDR2 SASEGT. CDR3 in DNA: TGTGCCAGCAGTGAGGCTGGTAATCAGCCCCAGCATTTT. Protein product: CASSEAGNQPQHF.

J is TRBJ2-7 and V is TRBV21-1; the D call TRBD2 from the table was never checked on the DNA. TRBV21-1 is described as a pseudogene. This CDR3 comprises 19 residues. The CDR3 bases are TGTGCCAGCAGCAAAGAACCGTGTTTGGGACGGGAGACGGCCTACGAGCAGTACTTC. Translated, it gives CASSKEPCLGRETAYEQYF.